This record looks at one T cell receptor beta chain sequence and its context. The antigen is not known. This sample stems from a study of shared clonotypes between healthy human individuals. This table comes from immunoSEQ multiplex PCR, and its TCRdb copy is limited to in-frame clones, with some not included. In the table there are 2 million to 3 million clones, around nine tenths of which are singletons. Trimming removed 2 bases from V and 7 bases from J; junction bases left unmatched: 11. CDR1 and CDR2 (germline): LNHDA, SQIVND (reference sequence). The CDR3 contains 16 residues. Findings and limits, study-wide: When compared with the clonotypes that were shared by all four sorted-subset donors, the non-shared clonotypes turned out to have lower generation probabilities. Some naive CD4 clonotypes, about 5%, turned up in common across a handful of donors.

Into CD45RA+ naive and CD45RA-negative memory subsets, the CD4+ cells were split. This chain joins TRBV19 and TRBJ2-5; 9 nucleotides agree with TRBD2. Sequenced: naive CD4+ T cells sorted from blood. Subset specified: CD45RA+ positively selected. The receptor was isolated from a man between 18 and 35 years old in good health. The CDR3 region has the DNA TGTGCCAGTAGTATAATGGCTAGCGGGGTCCAGGCGACCCAGTACTTC. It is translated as CASSIMASGVQATQYF.